Below, 8 T cell receptor beta chains from the same sample are listed, as sequenced in a study of OX40 agonist ivuxolimab in advanced cancers. Library preparation used the immunoSEQ multiplex PCR assay. TCRdb obtained this table from immuneACCESS and retained in-frame rearrangements with V and J assigned. These tables miss some clones; where compared with another copy, unresolved V genes account for less than half of the shortfall, and the remainder is unexplained. The sample table records 76,000 or so clones; roughly nine tenths of these occur just once. Under 0.8% of the sample is taken by the ten largest. The sequenced sample was CD4+ or CD8+ T cells sorted from blood, obtained in a trial of the OX40 agonist ivuxolimab. These receptors were collected from an adult with an advanced solid tumor such as melanoma, head and neck, liver or kidney cancer.

The CDR3 DNA reads as TGTGCCAGCAGCTTAAACCCAGGGTTGTACGAGCAGTACTTC. Residues: CASSLNPGLYEQYF. This chain connects TRBV11-1 to TRBJ2-7; TRBD1 might be the D (5 bases). V gave up 2 bases and J gave up 4 bases, with 12 bases separating them. The germline V gene encodes CDR1 SGHAT and CDR2 FQDESV (reference sequence). CDR3 size: 14 residues.

The V and J genes are TRBV6-5 and TRBJ1-2; D not resolved. This CDR3 has 13 amino acids. Germline CDR1 MNHEY, CDR2 SVGAGI. Trimming left V 6 bases short and J 4 bases short, with 12 bases between. The CDR3 sequence: CASRPDMSYGYTF. The CDR3 DNA reads as TGTGCCAGCAGACCCGACATGAGCTATGGCTACACCTTC.

The chain couples TRBV28 to TRBJ2-6; D is unclear. Per the germline V gene, CDR1 is MDHEN and CDR2 is SYDVKM. The CDR3 loop spans 16 amino acids. The V end lost 1 base, the J end lost 0 bases, and 7 bases lay between the germline ends. The chain's CDR3 is CASSLYPGSGANVLTF. In DNA, the CDR3 is TGTGCCAGCAGTTTATACCCTGGCTCTGGGGCCAACGTCCTGACTTTC.

The chain couples TRBV25-1 to TRBJ2-7; the D gene is possibly TRBD2 (5 bases). Looked up from germline, CDR1 is MGHDK and CDR2 is SYGVNS. Trimming removed 1 base at V and 6 bases at J, with 10 bases between. The CDR3 is 13 amino acids. The DNA for the CDR3 is TGTGCCAGCAGTGAATTAAGAGAGGGCGAGCAGTACTTC. Translating it yields CASSELREGEQYF.

The J gene is TRBJ1-1, the V gene TRBV7-2; TRBD1 might be the D (5 bases). The CDR3 runs to 11 residues. The germline CDR1 and CDR2 sequences are SGHTA and FQGNSA. Trimming took off 7 bases at V and 7 bases at J, with 10 bases between the two ends. CDR3 nucleotides: TGTGCCAGCATCCTGGGGGTTGAAGCTTTCTTT. It encodes CASILGVEAFF.

This clone was detected once. The V and J genes are TRBV6-1 and TRBJ2-1; D could derive from TRBD1 or TRBD2 (5 bases each). V was cut by 11 bases and J by 0 bases, with 8 bases left in between. Germline CDR1 MNHNS, CDR2 SASEGT. The CDR3 loop spans 12 amino acids. CDR3 protein: CAGGFSYNEQFF. The CDR3 bases are TGTGCCGGGGGTTTCTCCTACAATGAGCAGTTCTTC.

The CDR3 DNA follows: TGTGCCAGCAGCCAGGACACGACCATATATTTT. It yields the protein CASSQDTTIYF. The chain employs TRBV7-3 and TRBJ1-3, with D tentatively TRBD1 (5 bases). The V gene lost 5 bases and the J gene lost 10 bases, with 9 bases spanning the gap. The CDR3 totals 11 residues. CDR1 and CDR2 (germline): SGHTA, FQGTGA.

The rearrangement joins TRBV5-1 to TRBJ2-7, with 10 bases matching TRBD1. Germline trimming cut 4 bases from V and 3 bases from J; bases unmatched to any gene: 10. Germline CDR1 is SGHRS and CDR2 is YFSETQ. This CDR3 spans 16 amino acids. For the CDR3, the DNA is TGCGCCAGCAGCGAAACTACCGGGACAGGGGTCTACGAGCAGTACTTC. This translates into CASSETTGTGVYEQYF.